This is a list of T cell receptor beta chains from one sample in a study of blood T cell repertoires in COVID-19. Assay: immunoSEQ multiplex PCR; the TCRdb copy retains only in-frame clones and omits some. Of approximately 190,000 clones in the sample, approximately 80% were seen once. The specimen was peripheral blood. Receptors were obtained from a human donor in a cohort sampled during active COVID-19. Both conserved end residues are part of each CDR3. Each record gives: clone size, D gene, V gene, J gene, CDR3 protein, CDR3 DNA. D genes are given only for firm matches. Clone size is not always given. Where it is, it says once, few, many or a class for expanded clones.

.	.	TRBV20-1	TRBJ1-5	CSASSGAANQPQHF	TGCAGTGCTAGTTCAGGGGCCGCCAATCAGCCCCAGCATTTT
.	TRBD1	TRBV3-1/TRBV3-2	TRBJ1-3	CASSPTGGSGNTIYF	TGTGCCAGCAGTCCTACAGGGGGCAGTGGAAACACCATATATTTT
.	TRBD1	TRBV28	TRBJ1-1	CASRQTGVSEAFF	TGTGCCAGCAGGCAAACAGGGGTGAGTGAAGCTTTCTTT
.	TRBD1	TRBV7-9	TRBJ2-1	CASSLPGGDEQFF	TGTGCCAGCAGCTTGCCAGGGGGCGATGAGCAGTTCTTC
.	TRBD2	TRBV2	TRBJ2-5	CASTEGLASGGRETQYF	TGTGCCAGCACCGAAGGCTTGGCTAGCGGGGGGAGGGAGACCCAGTACTTC
.	.	TRBV4-1	TRBJ2-2	CASSPPRSSAGELFF	TGCGCCAGCAGCCCCCCTCGGAGTTCCGCCGGGGAGCTGTTTTTT
.	TRBD1	TRBV2	TRBJ1-1	CASSVTGDGAFF	TGTGCCAGCAGCGTCACAGGGGACGGAGCTTTCTTT
many	.	TRBV27	TRBJ2-1	CASSLWGQGSYNEQFF	TGTGCCAGCAGTTTATGGGGGCAGGGCTCCTACAATGAGCAGTTCTTC
.	.	TRBV9	TRBJ2-5	CASSVGRGGETQYF	TGTGCCAGCAGCGTAGGCAGGGGCGGGGAGACCCAGTACTTC
few	.	TRBV2	TRBJ2-7	CASSEVGVEGYEQYF	TGTGCCAGCAGTGAGGTTGGGGTGGAGGGGTACGAGCAGTACTTC
.	TRBD2	TRBV7-9	TRBJ2-1	CASSLGLGLAGSRFEQFF	TGTGCCAGCAGCTTAGGGCTCGGTCTAGCGGGTAGCCGCTTTGAGCAGTTCTTC
.	.	TRBV21-1	TRBJ2-2	CASSNKTGGPVGELFF	TGTGCCAGCAGCAATAAGACAGGGGGACCCGTCGGGGAGCTGTTTTTT
.	.	TRBV6-5	TRBJ1-5	CASRDTGSGQPQHF	TGTGCCAGCAGGGACACTGGGAGCGGGCAGCCCCAGCATTTT
.	.	TRBV27	TRBJ1-2	CASSPGWHYGYTF	TGTGCCAGCAGCCCAGGGTGGCACTATGGCTACACCTTC
.	.	TRBV7-6	TRBJ2-2	CASSTRVAGELFF	TGTGCCAGCAGCACGAGGGTGGCCGGGGAGCTGTTTTTT
.	.	TRBV19	TRBJ1-5	CASSTTDYSNQPQHF	TGTGCCAGTAGTACGACAGATTATAGCAATCAGCCCCAGCATTTT
.	TRBD1	TRBV5-5	TRBJ1-1	CASSWGTGNTEAFF	TGTGCCAGCAGCTGGGGGACAGGGAACACTGAAGCTTTCTTT
few	.	TRBV9	TRBJ2-2	CASSAGGPGELFF	TGTGCCAGCAGCGCAGGGGGGCCCGGGGAGCTGTTTTTT
.	.	TRBV27	TRBJ1-1	CASNFDRSPYPGTEAFF	TGTGCCAGCAACTTCGACAGGAGCCCCTATCCGGGCACTGAAGCTTTCTTT
.	.	TRBV5-1	TRBJ2-3	CASTYRASESTDTQYF	TGCGCCAGCACCTATCGGGCTAGCGAGAGCACAGATACGCAGTATTTT
.	.	TRBV19	TRBJ2-3	CASSIGQGTQYF	TGTGCCAGTAGTATCGGCCAGGGTACGCAGTATTTT
.	.	TRBV28	TRBJ1-5	CASSPTTGNQPQHF	TGTGCCAGCAGCCCTACAACAGGGAATCAGCCCCAGCATTTT
few	.	TRBV28	TRBJ2-1	CASSWEYNEQFF	TGTGCCAGCTCTTGGGAGTACAATGAGCAGTTCTTC
.	TRBD1	TRBV4-1	TRBJ2-1	CASSPGQYNEQFF	TGCGCCAGCAGCCCGGGACAGTACAATGAGCAGTTCTTC
.	.	TRBV9	TRBJ2-2	CASSLQTRPTTGELFF	TGTGCCAGCAGCCTACAGACCCGGCCTACCACCGGGGAGCTGTTTTTT